This T cell receptor beta chain was obtained from a study of T cells in Graves' hyperthyroidism and ophthalmopathy. From RNA transcripts, TCR beta CDR3 regions were amplified. When the TCR CDR3 underwent first-round RT-PCR, the HTBI primer set was used. TCRdb independently ran MiXCR on the multiplex PCR reads; one entry per CDR3 protein. The sample lists some 580,000 distinct CDR3 sequences; more than 15% were seen once. This clonotype was counted a single time. Its specificity is unknown. This sequence may be a read error, since a much larger clone differs from it by one base. Researchers barred patients who had uncontrolled infection, other autoimmune disease, pregnancy or lactation. Regarding the study as a whole: Ophthalmopathy stood apart from stable hyperthyroidism in a 13 V-J model.

The germline CDR1 and CDR2 sequences are LGHDT and YNNKEL (reference sequence). The CDR3 runs 14 residues. V dropped 3 bases and J dropped 6; count of bases not matched to a gene: 2. The chain recombines TRBV3-1 with TRBJ2-4, with 10 bases matching TRBD2. The clonotype was recovered from a woman aged 35 to 49 with Graves' ophthalmopathy. The sample comprised blood. Here the CDR3 DNA reads TGTGCCAGCAGCCAGTCTAGCGGGAGAAACATTCAGTACTTC. It translates to CASSQSSGRNIQYF. The complete variable domain, with remaining parts taken from reference TRBV3-1 and TRBJ2-4, reads DTAVSQTPKYLVTQMGNDKSIKCEQNLGHDTMYWYKQDSKKFLKIMFSYNNKELIINETVPNRFSPKSPDKAHLNLHINSLELGDSAVYFCASSQSSGRNIQYFGAGTRLSVL.